The 2 T cell receptor beta chains below were found in one sample sequenced in a study of cytomegalovirus exposure and HLA in healthy donors. PCR primers comprised 60 Vbeta and 13 Jbeta primers. The repertoire was sequenced with immunoSEQ multiplex PCR; TCRdb's copy has only in-frame clones and lacks some. Of approximately 150,000 clones in the sample, over 60% were seen once. The sequenced sample consisted of PBMCs. Receptors were obtained from a woman in her thirties in good health and CMV-seropositive.

The V gene is TRBV2, the J gene TRBJ1-1; the D is unclear. Trimming cost V 6 bases and J 7 bases, with 18 bases left between them. In germline, CDR1 is SNHLY, CDR2 FYNNEI. The CDR3 is made up of 14 amino acids. CDR3 in DNA: TGTGCCAGCAGGGAGGTTTCGGCTGAGGGTGAAGCTTTCTTT. As protein: CASREVSAEGEAFF. Combining the CDR3 with reference TRBV2 and TRBJ1-1 gives the whole variable domain EPEVTQTPSHQVTQMGQEVILRCVPISNHLYFYWYRQILGQKVEFLVSFYNNEISEKSEIFDDQFSVERPDGSNFTLKIRSTKLEDSAMYFCASREVSAEGEAFFGQGTRLTVV.

J is TRBJ2-3 and V is TRBV18, with TRBD2 identical over 7 bases. From germline, CDR1 is KGHSH and CDR2 LQKENI. The CDR3 is 15 amino acids. Unmatched junction bases numbered 5, after V lost 3 bases and J lost 2 bases. The CDR3 is CASSPYGGNTDTQYF. In nucleotides, the CDR3 is TGTGCCAGCTCACCTTACGGGGGGAACACAGATACGCAGTATTTT.